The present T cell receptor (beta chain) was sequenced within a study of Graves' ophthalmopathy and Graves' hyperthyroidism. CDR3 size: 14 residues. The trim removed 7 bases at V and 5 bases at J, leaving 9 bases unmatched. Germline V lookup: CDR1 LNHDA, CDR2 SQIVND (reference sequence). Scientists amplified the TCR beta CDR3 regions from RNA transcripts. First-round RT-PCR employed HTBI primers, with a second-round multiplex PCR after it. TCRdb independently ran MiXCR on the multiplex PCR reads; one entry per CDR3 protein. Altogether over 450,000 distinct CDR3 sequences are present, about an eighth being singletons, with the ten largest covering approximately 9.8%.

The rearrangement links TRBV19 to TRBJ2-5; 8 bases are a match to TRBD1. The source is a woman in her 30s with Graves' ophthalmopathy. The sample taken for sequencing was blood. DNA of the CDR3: TGTGCCAGTACCACCCAGGGGGCATCGGAGACCCAGTACTTC. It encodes CASTTQGASETQYF.